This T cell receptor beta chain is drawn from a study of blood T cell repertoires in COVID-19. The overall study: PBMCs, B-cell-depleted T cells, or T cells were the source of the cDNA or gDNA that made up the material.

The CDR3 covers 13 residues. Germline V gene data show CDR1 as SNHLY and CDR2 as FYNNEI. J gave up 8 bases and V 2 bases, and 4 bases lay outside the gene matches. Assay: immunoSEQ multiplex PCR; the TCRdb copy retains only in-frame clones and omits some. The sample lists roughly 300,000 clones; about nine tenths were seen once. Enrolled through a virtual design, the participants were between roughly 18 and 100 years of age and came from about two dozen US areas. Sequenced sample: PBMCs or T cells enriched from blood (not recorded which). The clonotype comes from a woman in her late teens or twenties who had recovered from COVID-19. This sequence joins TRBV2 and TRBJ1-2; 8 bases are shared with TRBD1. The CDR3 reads CASSEQGAEGYTF. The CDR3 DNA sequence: TGTGCCAGCAGTGAACAGGGGGCGGAAGGCTACACCTTC.